This TCR beta chain is from a study of response to subunit inactivated influenza vaccine. Study observations and caveats: Few additional T cells are recruited per seasonal influenza vaccination, authors suggested.

TCRdb recomputed calls from the RT-PCR reads with MiXCR, one row per CDR3 protein. The sample lists over 800,000 distinct CDR3 sequences, 21% seen once, with more than 8.5% in the top ten. The CDR3 has 15 amino acids. CDR1 and CDR2 (germline): DFQATT, SNEGSKA (reference sequence). Between the trimmed V and J ends, which lost 3 bases and 4 bases, there was a span of 17 bases. Note on this clonotype: As yet, its antigen is unknown.

The rearrangement joins TRBV20-1 to TRBJ2-3; D may be TRBD1 (5 bases). The receptor was derived from a middle-aged man who received an inactivated influenza vaccine. The specimen was PBMCs from blood, collected more than 4 days after vaccination. The CDR3 loop reads CSASEDIRIPDTQYF. In DNA, the CDR3 is TGCAGTGCTAGCGAGGACATTCGGATCCCAGATACGCAGTATTTT.